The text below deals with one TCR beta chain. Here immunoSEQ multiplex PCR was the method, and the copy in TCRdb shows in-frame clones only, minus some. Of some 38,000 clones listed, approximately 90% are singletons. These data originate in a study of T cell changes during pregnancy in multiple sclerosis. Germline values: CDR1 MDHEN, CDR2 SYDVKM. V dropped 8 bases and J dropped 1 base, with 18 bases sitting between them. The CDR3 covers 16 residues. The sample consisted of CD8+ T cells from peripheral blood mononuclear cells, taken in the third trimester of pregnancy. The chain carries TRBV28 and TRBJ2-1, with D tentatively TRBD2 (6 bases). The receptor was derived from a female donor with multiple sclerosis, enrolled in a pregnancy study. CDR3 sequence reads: CASGGRRESSYNEQFF. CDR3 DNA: TGTGCCAGCGGGGGGAGGAGGGAGTCATCCTACAATGAGCAGTTCTTC. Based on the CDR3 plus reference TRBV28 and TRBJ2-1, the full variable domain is DVKVTQSSRYLVKRTGEKVFLECVQDMDHENMFWYRQDPGLGLRLIYFSYDVKMKEKGDIPEGYSVSREKKERFSLILESASTNQTSMYLCASGGRRESSYNEQFFGPGTRLTVL.